Below are 25 T cell receptor beta chains sequenced from a single sample in a study of shared clonotypes between healthy human individuals. Produced via immunoSEQ multiplex PCR; TCRdb's table is partial and in-frame only. The sample has 550,000 to 700,000 clones; around three quarters are singletons. Sequencing input: memory CD4+ T cells sorted from blood. Subset: CD45RA-negative fraction. These TCRs come from a woman in her 30s in good health.

This rearrangement joins TRBV5-5 to TRBJ2-7; weak D call: TRBD1 (5 bases). Germline loops: CDR1 SGHKS, CDR2 YYEKEE (reference sequence). The CDR3 runs 14 residues. V was clipped by 1 base and J by 5 bases, with 13 bases between them. CDR3 DNA: TGTGCCAGCAGCTTGTCTAGGGGCTCTCACGAGCAGTACTTC. Its protein is CASSLSRGSHEQYF.

The chain employs TRBV5-1 and TRBJ2-5, with 9 bases identical to TRBD1. The V gene end was trimmed by 3 bases and the J gene end by 8 bases; junction bases not matched to a gene: 5. The CDR3 loop spans 13 amino acids. Germline V lookup: CDR1 SGHRS, CDR2 YFSETQ. CDR3 nucleotide sequence: TGCGCCAGCAGCTACGGACAGGGGAACACCCAGTACTTC. Translating gives CASSYGQGNTQYF.

This chain uses TRBV27 with TRBJ2-7, with 12 bases aligning to TRBD2. Trimming at V came to 5 bases and at J to 2 bases, leaving 7 bases not matched to a gene. The germline gives CDR1 MNHEY, CDR2 SMNVEV (reference sequence). The CDR3 spans 16 residues. CDR3 in DNA: TGTGCCAGCAGTCCTTGGACTAGCGGGACGACCTACGAGCAGTACTTC. Translation gives CASSPWTSGTTYEQYF.

The rearrangement joins TRBV5-1 to TRBJ2-5; D may be TRBD1 (5 bases). This CDR3 comprises 14 residues. Trimming took 0 bases from V and 5 from J, leaving 11 bases between them. In germline, CDR1 is SGHRS, CDR2 YFSETQ. CDR3 DNA: TGCGCCAGCAGCTTGGTCCCAGGGCGGGAGACCCAGTACTTC. It specifies CASSLVPGRETQYF.

The chain couples TRBV10-2 to TRBJ2-1; no reliable D call. Germline V gene data show CDR1 as WSHSY and CDR2 as SAAADI. V was cut by 6 bases and J by 8 bases, with 11 bases left in between. The CDR3 is made up of 12 amino acids. Here the CDR3 DNA reads TGCGCCAGCAGGGATCTTTCCTATGAGCAGTTCTTC. Residues: CASRDLSYEQFF.

The chain recombines TRBV7-2 with TRBJ2-5; 9 bases match TRBD1. Germline V gene sequence: CDR1 SGHTA, CDR2 FQGNSA. V lost 5 bases, J lost 1 base, and 2 bases stayed unmatched. The CDR3 runs 14 residues. CDR3 amino acids: CASSKDRGQETQYF. The CDR3, as DNA: TGTGCCAGCAGCAAGGACAGGGGCCAAGAGACCCAGTACTTC.

The chain couples TRBV7-2 to TRBJ1-2; 11 nucleotides agree with TRBD1. CDR1 is SGHTA, CDR2 FQGNSA, per germline. Trimming took 4 bases from V and 6 from J; bases not matched to a gene: 4. This CDR3 has 14 amino acids. This CDR3 is CASSSDRGLHGYTF. CDR3 sequence (DNA): TGTGCCAGCAGCTCGGACAGGGGGCTGCATGGCTACACCTTC.

The chain is built from TRBV19 and TRBJ2-3; TRBD2 matches at 9 bases. Germline loops: CDR1 LNHDA, CDR2 SQIVND (reference sequence). V trimming: 3 bases; J trimming: 4 bases; junction bases outside the gene matches: 8. The CDR3 contains 16 residues. The CDR3 sequence: CASSILSGGGADTQYF. CDR3 bases: TGTGCCAGTAGTATCCTTAGCGGCGGGGGGGCAGATACGCAGTATTTT. Full variable domain (missing parts from reference TRBV19 and TRBJ2-3): DGGITQSPKYLFRKEGQNVTLSCEQNLNHDAMYWYRQDPGQGLRLIYYSQIVNDFQKGDIAEGYSVSREKKESFPLTVTSAQKNPTAFYLCASSILSGGGADTQYFGPGTRLTVL.

The chain uses TRBV11-2 and TRBJ1-1, with D possibly TRBD1 on 5 matching bases. The germline V and J ends were trimmed by 4 bases and 5 bases, with 14 bases remaining between them. Per the germline V gene, CDR1 is SGHAT and CDR2 is FQNNGV. The CDR3 has 14 amino acids. The CDR3 protein is CASSSQGGRTEAFF. CDR3 nucleotides: TGTGCCAGCAGCTCTCAGGGAGGTCGGACTGAAGCTTTCTTT.

The chain links TRBV28 to TRBJ1-2; TRBD1 might be the D (6 bases). V was pared by 6 bases and J by 8 bases, with 19 bases between. CDR1 and CDR2 (germline): MDHEN, SYDVKM. This CDR3 contains 14 residues. The CDR3 sequence: CASSGTTGALGYTF. CDR3 in DNA: TGTGCCAGCAGCGGTACCACGGGGGCGCTCGGCTACACCTTC.

In its sample, this clone was seen once. The chain joins TRBV2 to TRBJ2-4; D not resolved. This CDR3 has 13 residues. CDR1 and CDR2 from the germline V gene are SNHLY and FYNNEI. Trimming shortened V by 4 bases and J by 2 bases, and 6 bases separated the two germline ends. This CDR3 is CASSVLTKNIQYF. DNA for the CDR3: TGTGCCAGCAGTGTCCTCACCAAAAACATTCAGTACTTC.

Worth noting for this clone: Other DNA sequences in the same sample also yield this CDR3. This CDR3 is CASSPRTLNTEAFF. DNA of the CDR3: TGTGCCAGCAGTCCCAGGACACTAAACACTGAAGCTTTCTTT. V usage is TRBV27 and J usage is TRBJ1-1; D is perhaps TRBD1 (5 bases). This CDR3 has 14 residues. V lost 5 bases and J 2 bases, leaving 12 bases between the germline ends. Germline assignment: CDR1 MNHEY and CDR2 SMNVEV (reference sequence).

The CDR3 region has the DNA TGCGCCAGCAGCTTCGTTAATGAGCAGTTCTTC. It is translated as CASSFVNEQFF. The chain has TRBV5-1 and TRBJ2-1; D is undetermined. The CDR3 is 11 amino acids. The germline V and J ends were trimmed by 2 bases and 7 bases, with 4 bases remaining between them. CDR1 and CDR2 (germline): SGHRS, YFSETQ.

Remarks on this clone: This sample includes further DNA sequences coding for the same CDR3. The chain has TRBV15 and TRBJ2-3; D is ambiguous. The length of the CDR3 is 13 residues. CDR1 LNHNV and CDR2 YYDKDF come from the germline V gene (reference sequence). The ends were cut back, 0 bases at V and 3 bases at J, with 4 bases in the middle. CDR3 amino acids: CATSRDLTDTQYF. The DNA for the CDR3 is TGTGCCACCAGCAGAGATCTAACAGATACGCAGTATTTT.

This chain uses TRBV6-4 with TRBJ2-1; 14 bases agree with TRBD2. CDR3 length: 15 residues. V dropped 5 bases and J dropped 8; count of bases not matched to a gene: 5. In germline, CDR1 is MRHNA, CDR2 SNTAGT. CDR3 bases: TGTGCCAGCAGTAGACTAGCGGGAGGGCCATATGAGCAGTTCTTC. This encodes CASSRLAGGPYEQFF.

This chain links TRBV5-1 with TRBJ2-7; 8 bases match TRBD1. The CDR3 covers 14 residues. V dropped 3 bases and J dropped 4; count of bases not matched to a gene: 6. Germline assignment: CDR1 SGHRS and CDR2 YFSETQ. The CDR3 region is CASSSDRGYYEQYF. DNA for the CDR3: TGCGCCAGCAGCTCCGACAGGGGATATTACGAGCAGTACTTC.

The chain joins TRBV5-1 to TRBJ2-7; 7 nucleotides line up with TRBD2. Unmatched junction bases numbered 5, after V lost 0 bases and J lost 2 bases. The CDR3 totals 15 residues. Germline V gene lookup returns CDR1 SGHRS and CDR2 YFSETQ. The CDR3 here is CASSLGASGTYEQYF. In DNA, the CDR3 is TGCGCCAGCAGCTTGGGAGCTAGCGGCACCTACGAGCAGTACTTC.

This chain connects TRBV19 to TRBJ1-5; D unclear. CDR1 is LNHDA and CDR2 is SQIVND in the germline V gene (reference sequence). The V gene lost 4 bases and the J gene lost 9 bases, with 10 bases spanning the gap. There are 12 residues in the CDR3. The CDR3 spells CASSTGDRPQHF. The CDR3 nucleotides are TGTGCCAGTAGTACCGGTGATAGGCCCCAGCATTTT.

A note on this clone: The identical CDR3 is also encoded by other nucleotide sequences in the sample. The chain links TRBV28 to TRBJ1-2, with TRBD1 matching 8 bases. Losses at the gene ends were 3 bases for V and 4 bases for J; bases not matched to a gene: 4. The germline gives CDR1 MDHEN, CDR2 SYDVKM. The CDR3 is 14 amino acids. The CDR3 DNA is TGTGCCAGCAGTTTGGGACAGGTTTTCTATGGCTACACCTTC. It is translated as CASSLGQVFYGYTF.

Regarding this clone: The sample holds other DNA sequences that translate to the same CDR3. The chain joins TRBV6-1 to TRBJ2-7, with D tentatively TRBD2 (5 bases). CDR3 size: 11 residues. With 6 bases removed from V and 3 bases from J, the gap between germline ends came to 6 bases. The V gene's germline CDR1 is MNHNS and CDR2 SASEGT. This chain's CDR3 is CASSRGYEQYF. In DNA, the CDR3 is TGTGCCAGCAGCCGGGGCTACGAGCAGTACTTC.

This clone was observed once. The J gene is TRBJ1-1, the V gene TRBV10-1; D is undetermined. Germline lookup yields CDR1 WNHNN and CDR2 SYGVQD (reference sequence). This CDR3 is built from 13 residues. V lost 3 bases, J lost 3 bases, and 8 bases lay in between. CDR3 protein: CASSDRVDTEAFF. CDR3 DNA: TGCGCCAGCAGTGACCGTGTTGACACTGAAGCTTTCTTT.

This clone was seen a few times. The sample holds other DNA sequences that translate to the same CDR3. The J gene is TRBJ1-5, the V gene TRBV7-8; D is undetermined. CDR1 and CDR2 from the germline V gene are SGHVS and FQNEAQ. V was cut by 3 bases and J by 4 bases, with 7 bases left in between. The CDR3 consists of 13 residues. As DNA, the CDR3 is TGTGCCAGCAGCTTTTATTCAAATCAGCCCCAGCATTTT. Translation gives CASSFYSNQPQHF.

This clone was seen only a few times. The rearrangement links TRBV11-3 to TRBJ2-1; D is uncertain. CDR1 and CDR2 from the germline V gene are SGHNT and YENEEA. CDR3 length equals 12 residues. Trimming removed 5 bases at V and 9 bases at J, with 11 bases between. The CDR3 region has the DNA TGTGCCAGCAGCACCCACTTGGGTGAGCAGTTCTTC. Translated, it gives CASSTHLGEQFF.

This chain links TRBV7-6 with TRBJ2-5, with D possibly matching TRBD2 (6 bases). The V gene lost 6 bases and the J gene lost 5 bases, with 19 bases spanning the gap. This CDR3 spans 15 amino acids. Per germline, CDR1 SGHVS and CDR2 FNYEAQ. CDR3 coding DNA: TGTGCCAGCAGTCGCACTGCGGGGAATGGGGAGACCCAGTACTTC. Protein product: CASSRTAGNGETQYF.

This chain links TRBV10-3 with TRBJ2-7; weak D call: TRBD1 (6 bases). Trimming took off 3 bases at V and 5 bases at J, with 11 bases between the two ends. The CDR3 loop spans 13 amino acids. Per the germline V gene, CDR1 is ENHRY and CDR2 is SYGVKD. The CDR3 region is CAISEGGTHEQYF. CDR3 coding DNA: TGTGCCATCAGTGAAGGGGGAACGCACGAGCAGTACTTC.